This is a list of T cell receptor beta chains from one sample in a study of T and B cells in COVID-19 patients. TCRdb called the multiplex PCR reads again in MiXCR, with one record for every CDR3 protein. The table has roughly 23,000 distinct CDR3 sequences, under 30% seen once; the top ten hold 2.5% to 3.5%. The sample comprised blood. The receptors were sampled from a human donor who had recovered from COVID-19. Each CDR3 is given with its conserved first and last residue. A D gene is named only where the DNA matches it firmly. Some rows mark clone size as missing; the rest say once, few, many or name a class of expanded clone.

J gene | D gene | V gene | clone size | CDR3 DNA | CDR3 protein
TRBJ2-1 | . | TRBV5-1 | once | TGCGCCAGCAGCTTGATAGCCGGGAGCTGGAATGAGCAGTTCTTC | CASSLIAGSWNEQFF
TRBJ1-1 | . | TRBV19 | . | TGTGCCAGTAGCATTTCCTGGGGGACGAACACTGAAGCTTTCTTT | CASSISWGTNTEAFF
TRBJ2-5 | . | TRBV12-3/TRBV12-4 | few | TGTGCCAGCAGTTTCGGTCCGGGGGAGACCCAGTACTTC | CASSFGPGETQYF
TRBJ1-1 | TRBD1 | TRBV18 | few | TGTGCCAGCTCACCGGGACAGGTGAACACTGAAGCTTTCTTT | CASSPGQVNTEAFF
TRBJ1-1 | TRBD1 | TRBV12-3/TRBV12-4 | . | TGTGCCAGCACCCCCGACAGGGGAACTGAAGCTTTCTTT | CASTPDRGTEAFF
TRBJ1-1 | TRBD1 | TRBV18 | . | TGTGCCAGCTCCCTGGGGACAGGGGGCGAAGCTTTCTTT | CASSLGTGGEAFF
TRBJ1-5 | . | TRBV19 | . | TGTGCCTCCGCTTCCCGGGCCCCTCGGGGCAATCAGCCCCAGCATTTT | CASASRAPRGNQPQHF
TRBJ2-5 | . | TRBV19 | . | TGTGCCAGTAGGGCGGGGGAGACCCAGTACTTC | CASRAGETQYF
TRBJ2-5 | TRBD2 | TRBV5-1 | . | TGCGCCAGCAGCTTGTTACGGGGGGACGAAGAGACCCAGTACTTC | CASSLLRGDEETQYF
TRBJ2-1 | . | TRBV6-5 | . | TGTGCCAGCAGTTACTCGAGGATGGGGTCCTACAATGAGCAGTTCTTC | CASSYSRMGSYNEQFF
TRBJ2-2 | . | TRBV24-1 | few | TGTGCCACCAGTGATTTAACCGGGGAGCTGTTTTTT | CATSDLTGELFF
TRBJ2-7 | . | TRBV5-4 | few | TGTGCCAGCAGCCCGGGAGTAACCTACGAGCAGTACTTC | CASSPGVTYEQYF
TRBJ2-7 | . | TRBV5-1 | . | TGCGCCAGCAGCATCCCAGGGTCCTACGAGCAGTACTTC | CASSIPGSYEQYF
TRBJ2-3 | . | TRBV6-1 | few | TGTGCCAGCAGCCACACCTACAGAACAGATACGCAGTATTTT | CASSHTYRTDTQYF
TRBJ2-7 | . | TRBV5-6 | . | TGTGCCAGCAGCCGTTCCGATAGGTATCCCCACGAGCAGTACTTC | CASSRSDRYPHEQYF
TRBJ2-5 | TRBD1 | TRBV7-9 | few | TGTGCCAGCAGCCGAGGGACAGGCCTTCGAGAGACCCAGTACTTC | CASSRGTGLRETQYF
TRBJ2-5 | . | TRBV13 | many | TGTGCCAGCAGCTTAGTGGTTCCGGGGGCTTCGACCCAGTACTTC | CASSLVVPGASTQYF
TRBJ2-1 | TRBD1 | TRBV7-2 | . | TGTGCCAGCAGCTTAAGGGGGACAGGGATCTACAATGAGCAGTTCTTC | CASSLRGTGIYNEQFF
TRBJ2-7 | TRBD1 | TRBV29-1 | medium-sized | TGCAGCGGACGACAGGGGGCGTACGAGCAGTACTTC | CSGRQGAYEQYF
TRBJ1-2 | . | TRBV6-5 | few | TGTGCCAGCAACCCGTCGGGGGGGAACTATGGCTACACCTTC | CASNPSGGNYGYTF
TRBJ2-5 | . | TRBV30 | many | TGTGCCCTGGGAAAGTCCCTAAGAGAGACCCAGTACTTC | CALGKSLRETQYF
TRBJ1-4 | TRBD1 | TRBV18 | few | TGTGCCAGCTCACAAAGGGACAGGGAAAAACTGTTTTTT | CASSQRDREKLFF
TRBJ2-7 | . | TRBV6-1 | few | TGTGCCAGCAGTGAACTATCTAGTGTCCCCTACGAGCAGTACTTC | CASSELSSVPYEQYF
TRBJ2-2 | TRBD1 | TRBV5-1 | . | TGCGCCAGCAGCTTGGTGCAGGGGGCGTATGCCGGGGAGCTGTTTTTT | CASSLVQGAYAGELFF
TRBJ1-1 | . | TRBV12-3/TRBV12-4 | . | TGTGCCAGCAGTTTGGGGCAGAACACTGAAGCTTTCTTT | CASSLGQNTEAFF
TRBJ2-3 | TRBD2 | TRBV29-1 | medium-sized | TGCAGCGCACGGGAGGGGCACACAGATACGCAGTATTTT | CSAREGHTDTQYF
TRBJ1-1 | . | TRBV29-1 | many | TGCAGCGTTGGCTGGCAGGGACGGGCTGAAGCTTTCTTT | CSVGWQGRAEAFF
TRBJ2-1 | . | TRBV11-1 | medium-sized | TGTGCCAGCAGCCTCGAAAACTCGGACCGAAGGGGGGAGCAGTTCTTC | CASSLENSDRRGEQFF
TRBJ2-1 | TRBD2 | TRBV5-1 | few | TGCGCCAGCAGCTGGAGCACTAGCGGGAGCTACAATGAGCAGTTCTTC | CASSWSTSGSYNEQFF
TRBJ2-1 | TRBD2 | TRBV27 | medium-sized | TGTGCCAGCAGTTTCCAAGCGGGGCTGGGGCACAATGAGCAGTTCTTC | CASSFQAGLGHNEQFF
TRBJ2-7 | . | TRBV12-3/TRBV12-4 | . | TGTGCCAGCAGTTTAGCTAAGGGGTCCTCCTACGAGCAGTACTTC | CASSLAKGSSYEQYF
TRBJ1-3 | . | TRBV6-5 | . | TGTGCTGGGCGGGCGGCGGGAAACACCATATATTTT | CAGRAAGNTIYF
TRBJ1-5 | . | TRBV6-6 | . | TGTGCCAGCAGCGACATAAGCAATCAGCCCCAGCATTTT | CASSDISNQPQHF
TRBJ2-5 | . | TRBV6-1 | many | TGTGCCAGCCGCCTTGATGGAATGGAAGAGACCCAGTACTTC | CASRLDGMEETQYF
TRBJ2-1 | . | TRBV6-5 | many | TGTGCCAGCAGTTACAGTGGGGGCCTAGACAATGAGCAGTTCTTC | CASSYSGGLDNEQFF